The next 14 T cell receptor beta chains were all read from a single sample in a study of OX40 agonist ivuxolimab in advanced cancers. Using immunoSEQ multiplex PCR, the repertoire was profiled, and TCRdb retains in-frame clones only, with some absent. The profile shows tens of thousands of clones, around nine tenths of them singletons. Here the sequenced sample was CD4+ or CD8+ T cells sorted from blood, taken in a trial of the OX40 agonist ivuxolimab. Receptors were obtained from an adult with an advanced solid tumor such as melanoma, head and neck, liver or kidney cancer.

The rearrangement uses TRBV4-2 and TRBJ2-1; D uncertain. Germline V gives CDR1 LGHNA, CDR2 YNFKEQ. CDR3 size: 13 residues. V lost 1 base, J lost 5 bases, and 6 bases lay in between. The CDR3 DNA reads TGTGCCAGCAGCCAAGTTCTTCACAATGAGCAGTTCTTC. Encoded protein: CASSQVLHNEQFF.

The gene calls are TRBV5-5 and TRBJ1-1, with D tentatively TRBD1 (5 bases). V shed 4 bases and J shed 1 base, with 14 bases lying between them. Looked up from germline, CDR1 is SGHKS and CDR2 is YYEKEE (reference sequence). This CDR3 has 15 amino acids. The CDR3 DNA sequence: TGTGCCAGCAGCATACAGGTCTACAAGAACACTGAAGCTTTCTTT. Translating gives CASSIQVYKNTEAFF. Combining the CDR3 with reference TRBV5-5 and TRBJ1-1 gives the whole variable domain DAGVTQSPTHLIKTRGQQVTLRCSPISGHKSVSWYQQVLGQGPQFIFQYYEKEERGRGNFPDRFSARQFPNYSSELNVNALLLGDSALYLCASSIQVYKNTEAFFGQGTRLTVV.

The chain is built from TRBV11-3 and TRBJ1-5; 8 positions match TRBD1. With 5 bases clipped from V and 2 bases from J, the junction kept 5 bases outside the gene matches. CDR1 and CDR2 from the germline V gene are SGHNT and YENEEA. The CDR3 totals 15 residues. This CDR3 is CASSRGTGGNQPQHF. CDR3 coding DNA: TGTGCCAGCAGCCGGGGGACAGGTGGCAATCAGCCCCAGCATTTT.

The gene calls are TRBV12-5 and TRBJ2-5; 12 nucleotides align to TRBD2. Germline lookup yields CDR1 LGHNT and CDR2 FRNRAP. With V trimmed by 7 bases and J by 2 bases, 5 bases remained unmatched. The CDR3 is made up of 15 amino acids. The CDR3 region is CASAGTSGPQETQYF. For the CDR3, the DNA is TGTGCTAGTGCCGGGACTAGCGGGCCTCAAGAGACCCAGTACTTC.

In its sample, this clone was seen once. The J gene is TRBJ1-1, the V gene TRBV6-1, with D perhaps TRBD1 (6 bases). There are 13 residues in the CDR3. Germline V CDR1 and CDR2: MNHNS, SASEGT. V was trimmed by 11 bases and J by 1 base, leaving 14 bases between them. The CDR3 nucleotides are TGTGCCGCCGGGGACACCTGGAACACTGAAGCTTTCTTT. Translation: CAAGDTWNTEAFF.

The rearrangement joins TRBV9 to TRBJ2-3; D remains ambiguous. In germline, CDR1 is SGDLS, CDR2 YYNGEE. V gave up 4 bases and J gave up 0 bases, with 12 bases separating them. The CDR3 spans 15 residues. CDR3 nucleotide sequence: TGTGCCAGCAGCCCCCCCCAACAAAGCACAGATACGCAGTATTTT. This gives the protein CASSPPQQSTDTQYF.

V is TRBV30 and J is TRBJ2-3; a weak D match, TRBD2 (6 bases). V dropped 5 bases and J dropped 5 bases, with 8 bases sitting between them. CDR3 length: 11 residues. The germline CDR1 and CDR2 sequences are GTSNPN and SVGIG (reference sequence). CDR3 residues: CAWGAGDTQYF. CDR3 DNA sequence: TGTGCCTGGGGAGCGGGAGATACGCAGTATTTT. The variable domain in full, completed from reference TRBV30 and TRBJ2-3, reads SQTIHQWPATLVQPVGSPLSLECTVEGTSNPNLYWYRQAAGRGLQLLFYSVGIGQISSEVPQNLSASRPQDRQFILSSKKLLLSDSGFYLCAWGAGDTQYFGPGTRLTVL.

The CDR3 DNA follows: TGTGCCAGCAGTTTATCGAGTCCGGGCCAGAACTATGGCTACACCTTC. This gives the protein CASSLSSPGQNYGYTF. This chain joins TRBV27 and TRBJ1-2; D remains ambiguous. Germline V gene sequence: CDR1 MNHEY, CDR2 SMNVEV (reference sequence). V lost 0 bases and J lost 2, with 13 bases in between. There are 16 residues in the CDR3.

V usage is TRBV6-1 and J usage is TRBJ2-1, with 11 bases identical to TRBD2. Per germline, CDR1 MNHNS and CDR2 SASEGT. The V gene end was trimmed by 4 bases and the J gene end by 8 bases; junction bases not matched to a gene: 10. There are 16 residues in the CDR3. The CDR3 DNA reads TGTGCCAGCAGTGGTGGTGGGGCTAGCGGGAGGTATGAGCAGTTCTTC. Translating gives CASSGGGASGRYEQFF.

This chain links TRBV29-1 with TRBJ1-1; tentatively, D is TRBD1 (5 bases). Trimming removed 7 bases at V and 1 base at J, with 13 bases between. This CDR3 contains 13 residues. Germline CDR1 is SQVTM and CDR2 is ANQGSEA. The CDR3 DNA is TGCAGCGGCCGACAGTCGGCGAACACTGAAGCTTTCTTT. The encoded protein is CSGRQSANTEAFF.

This clone has only one observation. The chain links TRBV5-1 to TRBJ2-3; possibly TRBD1 for D (5 bases). From germline, CDR1 is SGHRS and CDR2 YFSETQ. V lost 3 bases, J lost 7 bases, and 9 bases lay in between. The CDR3 runs to 12 residues. The CDR3 DNA is TGCGCCAGCAGCTGGGGCTCAAATACGCAGTATTTT. This translates into CASSWGSNTQYF.

V and J are TRBV5-1 and TRBJ1-1, with 9 nucleotides matching TRBD1. J gave up 10 bases and V 5 bases, and 9 bases lay outside the gene matches. The CDR3 covers 13 residues. Germline CDR1 reads SGHRS; CDR2 reads YFSETQ. The CDR3 bases are TGCGCCAGCAGGCTAAGCGGGACAGGGTTAGCTTTCTTT. Protein: CASRLSGTGLAFF.

The CDR3 protein is CASSVRQGGGYEQYF. The CDR3 nucleotides read TGTGCCAGCAGCGTGAGACAGGGCGGTGGCTACGAGCAGTACTTC. The rearrangement joins TRBV9 to TRBJ2-7; 7 nucleotides align to TRBD1. The V and J ends lost 2 bases and 3 bases, in that order; junction bases with no gene match: 8. The CDR3 runs to 15 residues. Germline-derived CDR1 and CDR2 are SGDLS and YYNGEE.

This chain joins TRBV7-9 and TRBJ2-1; the match to TRBD2 covers 11 bases. V trimming: 0 bases; J trimming: 10 bases; junction bases outside the gene matches: 5. Germline CDR1 reads SEHNR; CDR2 reads FQNEAQ (reference sequence). This CDR3 contains 15 residues. For the CDR3, the DNA is TGTGCCAGCAGCTTAGCGCTAGCGGGAGGACAGGAGCAGTTCTTC. It translates to CASSLALAGGQEQFF.